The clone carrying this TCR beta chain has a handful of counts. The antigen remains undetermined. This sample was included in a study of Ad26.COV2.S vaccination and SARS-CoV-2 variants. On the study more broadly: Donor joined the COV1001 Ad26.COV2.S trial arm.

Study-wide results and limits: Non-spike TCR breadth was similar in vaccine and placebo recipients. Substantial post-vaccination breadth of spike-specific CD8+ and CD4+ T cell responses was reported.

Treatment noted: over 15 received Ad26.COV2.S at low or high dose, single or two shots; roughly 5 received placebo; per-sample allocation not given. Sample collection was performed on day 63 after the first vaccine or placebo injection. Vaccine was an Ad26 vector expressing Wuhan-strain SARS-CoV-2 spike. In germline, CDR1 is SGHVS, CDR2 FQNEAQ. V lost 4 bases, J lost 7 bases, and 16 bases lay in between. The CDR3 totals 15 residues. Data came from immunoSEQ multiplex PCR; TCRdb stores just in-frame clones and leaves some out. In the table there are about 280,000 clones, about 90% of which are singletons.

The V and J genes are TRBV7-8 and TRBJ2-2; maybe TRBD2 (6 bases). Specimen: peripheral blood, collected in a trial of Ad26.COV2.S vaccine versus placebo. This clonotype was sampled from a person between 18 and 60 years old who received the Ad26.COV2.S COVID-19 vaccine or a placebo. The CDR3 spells CASSSRLGAGGELFF. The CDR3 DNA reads TGTGCCAGCAGCTCTCGACTAGGGGCAGGCGGGGAGCTGTTTTTT. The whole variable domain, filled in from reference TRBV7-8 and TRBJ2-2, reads GAGVSQSPRYKVAKRGQDVALRCDPISGHVSLFWYQQALGQGPEFLTYFQNEAQLDKSGLPSDRFFAERPEGSVSTLKIQRTQQEDSAVYLCASSSRLGAGGELFFGEGSRLTVL.